The rows below give T cell receptor beta chains drawn from one sample of a study of prognosis after radiotherapy for stage I lung cancer. TCRdb redid the calling of the multiplex PCR reads with MiXCR, one entry per CDR3 protein. The sample lists about 14,000 distinct CDR3 sequences, roughly 27% occurring once. This specimen consisted of PBMCs, obtained before or after stereotactic body radiation therapy (not recorded which). These receptors were taken from a donor over 45 with non-small cell lung cancer. CDR3s include the opening cysteine and the closing phenylalanine or tryptophan. The order of the fields is clone size, J gene, V gene, D gene, CDR3 protein, CDR3 DNA. D genes are given only for firm matches. Rows may omit the clone size; those that give it use once, few, many or a size class.

>many|TRBJ1-1|TRBV5-5|NA
CASSLGLNTEAFF
TGTGCCAGCAGCTTGGGACTTAACACTGAAGCTTTCTTT
>medium-sized|TRBJ2-1|TRBV3-1|NA
CATAGSSYNEQFF
TGTGCCACCGCCGGGAGCTCCTACAATGAGCAGTTCTTC
>NA|TRBJ1-2|TRBV2|NA
CASSEQGMHYGYTF
TGTGCCAGCAGTGAACAGGGTATGCACTATGGCTACACCTTC
>many|TRBJ1-6|TRBV7-6|TRBD1
CASSLSRQGNSPLHF
TGTGCCAGCAGCTTATCTCGACAGGGTAATTCACCCCTCCACTTT
>few|TRBJ1-2|TRBV29-1|NA
CSVGEDMATYGYTF
TGCAGCGTTGGCGAGGACATGGCCACCTATGGCTACACCTTC
>many|TRBJ2-2|TRBV30|NA
CAWSVSPFTGELFF
TGTGCCTGGAGTGTATCTCCCTTTACCGGGGAGCTGTTTTTT
>many|TRBJ2-5|TRBV6-5|TRBD2
CASSYRIVAGAYQETQYF
TGTGCCAGCAGTTACCGTATTGTAGCGGGAGCGTACCAAGAGACCCAGTACTTC
>NA|TRBJ1-2|TRBV6-2/TRBV6-3|NA
CGSYSGPYGYTF
TGTGGCAGTTACTCGGGTCCCTATGGCTACACCTTC
>medium-sized|TRBJ1-3|TRBV28|NA
CASSPPTAAGNTIYF
TGTGCCAGCAGCCCCCCGACAGCGGCTGGAAACACCATATATTTT
>medium-sized|TRBJ2-2|TRBV20-1|NA
CSARDLQGSGELFF
TGCAGTGCTAGAGATCTGCAGGGATCCGGGGAGCTGTTTTTT
>medium-sized|TRBJ2-1|TRBV20-1|TRBD2
CSAHTVRLAGVYNEQFF
TGCAGTGCTCATACGGTTCGACTAGCGGGAGTCTACAATGAGCAGTTCTTC
>many|TRBJ2-7|TRBV7-9|NA
CASSWLPSDGEQYF
TGTGCCAGCAGCTGGCTCCCCTCTGACGGCGAGCAGTACTTC
>NA|TRBJ2-1|TRBV6-2/TRBV6-3|NA
CASSTGNSYNEQFF
TGTGCCAGCAGTACCGGGAACTCCTACAATGAGCAGTTCTTC
>NA|TRBJ2-7|TRBV6-5|TRBD2
CASRRGLAGDEQYF
TGTGCCAGCAGGAGAGGACTAGCGGGAGACGAGCAGTACTTC
>many|TRBJ2-7|TRBV25-1|TRBD1
CASSSGGEQYF
TGTGCCAGCAGCTCAGGGGGCGAGCAGTACTTC
>medium-sized|TRBJ2-6|TRBV5-1|NA
CASSGGQTTGANVLTF
TGCGCCAGCAGTGGGGGGCAGACAACTGGGGCCAACGTCCTGACTTTC
>many|TRBJ1-5|TRBV7-8|TRBD1
CASSSDRGHQPQHF
TGTGCCAGCAGCTCGGACAGGGGGCATCAGCCCCAGCATTTT
>many|TRBJ2-1|TRBV9|NA
CASSVTSSSYNEQFF
TGTGCCAGCAGCGTGACTAGTAGCTCCTACAATGAGCAGTTCTTC
>NA|TRBJ2-1|TRBV9|TRBD2
CASTIGLAGQYNEQFF
TGTGCCAGCACCATTGGACTAGCGGGACAGTACAATGAGCAGTTCTTC
>once|TRBJ2-1|TRBV5-1|NA
CASSLWTGGPPYNEQFF
TGCGCCAGCAGCTTGTGGACCGGCGGCCCTCCCTACAATGAGCAGTTCTTC
>NA|TRBJ2-2|TRBV28|TRBD2
CAREPIAGGSTGELFF
TGTGCCAGAGAACCCATAGCGGGAGGAAGCACCGGGGAGCTGTTTTTT
>NA|TRBJ2-7|TRBV20-1|NA
CNAQLAGGLYEQYF
TGCAATGCCCAACTAGCAGGAGGACTCTACGAGCAGTACTTC